This is a list of T cell receptor beta chains from one sample in a study of T cell repertoires in cytomegalovirus infection. TCRdb analysed the reads with MiXCR anew, one entry per CDR3 protein. This sample has about 530,000 distinct CDR3 sequences, with about 25% found just once. Material for sequencing was PBMCs. Receptor source: a human donor in good health (CMV status not recorded). Some clones in this sample may be carry-over from other donors' samples. CDR3s leave out the opening cysteine and the closing phenylalanine or tryptophan. The D gene is left open where the match is weak.

J gene	V gene	D gene	CDR3 protein
TRBJ1-2	TRBV6-5	-	ASSSNRDGYT
TRBJ1-2	TRBV7-2	TRBD1	ASSPGQVGYGYT
TRBJ2-2	TRBV5-4	TRBD2	ASSEGTSGATGELF
TRBJ1-6	TRBV7-2	-	ASSLRLRVVSYNSPLH
TRBJ2-7	TRBV14	TRBD2	ASSQYLAGVPYEQY
TRBJ1-2	TRBV11-3	-	ASSSPSSGGYT
TRBJ2-7	TRBV6-2/TRBV6-3	-	ASSRTSGTFTYEQY
TRBJ2-1	TRBV6-2/TRBV6-3	TRBD2	ASSYLLADNEQF
TRBJ1-5	TRBV2	-	ASSREGMGQPQH
TRBJ2-5	TRBV20-1	TRBD2	SARDRGGSLLETQY
TRBJ1-1	TRBV6-1	TRBD1	ASSGQQGAFLNTEAF
TRBJ2-1	TRBV6-2/TRBV6-3	-	ASIADSYNEQF
TRBJ1-5	TRBV4-1	-	ASSQDGRNQPQH
TRBJ1-5	TRBV6-1	-	ASVEDSNQPQH
TRBJ2-1	TRBV5-8	-	ASSSIAAPGVNEQF
TRBJ1-1	TRBV2	-	ASNIGEDTEAF
TRBJ2-3	TRBV10-3	-	ATGTVPGDTQY
TRBJ2-6	TRBV7-9	TRBD1	ASSLGGTGLAGANVLT
TRBJ2-3	TRBV6-2/TRBV6-3	-	ASTQAVSTDTQY
TRBJ2-5	TRBV7-2	-	ASSLNGRRETQY
TRBJ2-7	TRBV3-1	TRBD2	ASSQDPSGSFEQY
TRBJ2-1	TRBV19	-	ASSITQGRYEQF
TRBJ2-1	TRBV20-1	-	SASRGHYNEQF
TRBJ2-5	TRBV6-5	-	ASSYSRGLQETQY
TRBJ2-1	TRBV7-9	TRBD1	ASSSRQGTDNEQF
TRBJ2-1	TRBV6-5	-	ASSITPSPTIINEQF
TRBJ2-7	TRBV6-2/TRBV6-3	-	ASSYNRGETLGGEQY
TRBJ1-2	TRBV30	-	AWRGKNYGYT
TRBJ2-1	TRBV6-2/TRBV6-3	-	ASSYARGLGTNEQF
TRBJ1-2	TRBV12-3/TRBV12-4	TRBD1	ASSSTGGSGYT
TRBJ2-7	TRBV4-1	-	ASSQVSSSGASYEQY
TRBJ2-1	TRBV11-2	-	ASSLRGQGTNEQF